This T cell receptor (beta chain) came from a study of beta chain features in type 1 diabetes. TCRB transcripts that were expressed got sequenced, as all of the isolated RNA had been reverse transcribed. The table came from immunoSEQ multiplex PCR; TCRdb's copy has only in-frame clones and leaves some out. This repertoire shows more than 120,000 clones, roughly a tenth found once; its top ten account for under 1.5%. Notes on the study in general: Highly expressing activated T cells could be over-counted with a cDNA template. Patients' naive, central memory and Treg TCRB repertoires seemed closer to one another than those of healthy donors. TCRB CDR3s were moderately but significantly shorter in Type 1 diabetes patients in all four CD4+ subsets.

A remark on this clone: What it recognizes is unknown.

Germline CDR1 is SNHLY and CDR2 is FYNNEI. V was pared by 8 bases and J by 4 bases, with 10 bases of the junction left unmatched. The CDR3 spans 14 residues. Naive, central memory, regulatory and stem cell-like memory cells within the CD4+ compartment were sorted using CD45RO/CCR7/CD25/CD127/CD95/CD27. The clonotype was recovered from a young man in good health. The chain couples TRBV2 to TRBJ1-1; 7 bases fit TRBD1. The sample was naive CD4+ T cells from blood. CDR3 DNA: TGTGCCAGCGGTAGAGGGGGCCAATTCACTGAAGCTTTCTTT. Translating it yields CASGRGGQFTEAFF.